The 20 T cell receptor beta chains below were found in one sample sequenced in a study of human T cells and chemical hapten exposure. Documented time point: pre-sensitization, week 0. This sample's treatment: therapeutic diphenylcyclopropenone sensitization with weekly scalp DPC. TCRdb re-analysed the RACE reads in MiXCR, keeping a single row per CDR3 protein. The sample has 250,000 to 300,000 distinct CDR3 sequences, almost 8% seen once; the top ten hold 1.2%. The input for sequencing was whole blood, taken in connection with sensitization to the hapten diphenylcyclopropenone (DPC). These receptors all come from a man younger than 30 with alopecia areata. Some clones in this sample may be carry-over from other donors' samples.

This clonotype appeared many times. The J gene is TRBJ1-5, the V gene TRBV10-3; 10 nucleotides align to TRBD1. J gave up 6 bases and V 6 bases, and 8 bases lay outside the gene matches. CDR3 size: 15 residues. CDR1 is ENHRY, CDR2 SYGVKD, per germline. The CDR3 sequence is CAISAGTGVTQPQHF. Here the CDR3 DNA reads TGTGCCATCAGCGCTGGGACAGGGGTAACTCAGCCCCAGCATTTT.

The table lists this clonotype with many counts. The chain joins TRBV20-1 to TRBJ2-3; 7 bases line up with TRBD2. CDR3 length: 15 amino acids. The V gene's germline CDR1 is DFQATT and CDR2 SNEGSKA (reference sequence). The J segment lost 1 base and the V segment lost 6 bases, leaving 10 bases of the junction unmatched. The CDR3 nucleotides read TGCAGTGCCGTCGGGCTAGCGGAGCGCACAGATACGCAGTATTTT. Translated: CSAVGLAERTDTQYF.

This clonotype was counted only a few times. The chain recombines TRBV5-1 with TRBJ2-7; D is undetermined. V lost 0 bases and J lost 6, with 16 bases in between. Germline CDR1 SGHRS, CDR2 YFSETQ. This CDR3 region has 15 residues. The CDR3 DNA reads TGCGCCAGCAGCTTGGAACCCGGAGTTCTCGGCGAGCAGTACGTC. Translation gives CASSLEPGVLGEQYV.

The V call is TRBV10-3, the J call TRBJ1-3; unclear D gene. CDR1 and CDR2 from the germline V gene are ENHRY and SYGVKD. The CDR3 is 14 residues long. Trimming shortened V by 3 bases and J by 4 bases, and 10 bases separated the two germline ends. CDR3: CAISERVWGNTIYF. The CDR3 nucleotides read TGTGCCATCAGTGAACGGGTATGGGGAAACACCATATATTTT.

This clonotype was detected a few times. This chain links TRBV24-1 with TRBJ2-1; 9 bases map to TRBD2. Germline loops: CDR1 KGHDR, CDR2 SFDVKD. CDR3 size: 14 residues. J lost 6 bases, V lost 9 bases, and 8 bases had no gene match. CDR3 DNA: TGTGCCACCGAAACAGCGGGGGGTATCAATGAGCAGTTCTTC. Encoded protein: CATETAGGINEQFF.

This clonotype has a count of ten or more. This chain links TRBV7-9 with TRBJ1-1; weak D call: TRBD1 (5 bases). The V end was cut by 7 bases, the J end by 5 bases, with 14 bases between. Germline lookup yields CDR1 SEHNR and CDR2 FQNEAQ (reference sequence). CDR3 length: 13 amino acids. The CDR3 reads CASTRRGETEAFF. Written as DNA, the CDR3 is TGTGCCAGCACCCGGAGGGGCGAAACTGAAGCTTTCTTT.

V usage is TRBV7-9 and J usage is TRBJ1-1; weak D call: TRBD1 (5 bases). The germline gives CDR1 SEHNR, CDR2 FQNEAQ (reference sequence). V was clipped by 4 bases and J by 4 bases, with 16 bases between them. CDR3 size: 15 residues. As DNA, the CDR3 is TGTGCCAGCAGCTATCAGTCAGGGTTGGGCACTGAAGCTTTCTTT. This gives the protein CASSYQSGLGTEAFF.

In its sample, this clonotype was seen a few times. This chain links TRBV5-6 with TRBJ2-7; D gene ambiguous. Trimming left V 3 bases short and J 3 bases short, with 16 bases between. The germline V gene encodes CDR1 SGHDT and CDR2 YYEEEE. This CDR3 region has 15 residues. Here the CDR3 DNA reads TGTGCCAGCAGCTGGGTGGGTCCCATCAACTACGAGCAGTACTTC. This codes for CASSWVGPINYEQYF.

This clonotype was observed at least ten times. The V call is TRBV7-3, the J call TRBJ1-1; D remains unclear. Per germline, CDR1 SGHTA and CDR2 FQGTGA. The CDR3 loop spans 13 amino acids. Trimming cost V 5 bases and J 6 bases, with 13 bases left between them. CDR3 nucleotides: TGTGCCAGCAGCCTCAATTCCGGGTCTGAAGCTTTCTTT. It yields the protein CASSLNSGSEAFF.

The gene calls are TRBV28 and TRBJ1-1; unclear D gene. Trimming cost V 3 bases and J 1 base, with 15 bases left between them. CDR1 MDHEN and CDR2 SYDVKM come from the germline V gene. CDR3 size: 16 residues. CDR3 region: CASSFRGRMGNTEAFF. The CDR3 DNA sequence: TGTGCCAGCAGTTTCCGCGGACGTATGGGGAACACTGAAGCTTTCTTT. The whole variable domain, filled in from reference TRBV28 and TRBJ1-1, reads DVKVTQSSRYLVKRTGEKVFLECVQDMDHENMFWYRQDPGLGLRLIYFSYDVKMKEKGDIPEGYSVSREKKERFSLILESASTNQTSMYLCASSFRGRMGNTEAFFGQGTRLTVV.

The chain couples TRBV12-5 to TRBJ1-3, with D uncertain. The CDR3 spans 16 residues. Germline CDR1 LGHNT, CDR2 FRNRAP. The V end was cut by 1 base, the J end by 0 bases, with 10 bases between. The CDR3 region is CASGLEQARSGNTIYF. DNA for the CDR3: TGTGCTAGTGGTTTGGAGCAGGCCCGCTCTGGAAACACCATATATTTT.

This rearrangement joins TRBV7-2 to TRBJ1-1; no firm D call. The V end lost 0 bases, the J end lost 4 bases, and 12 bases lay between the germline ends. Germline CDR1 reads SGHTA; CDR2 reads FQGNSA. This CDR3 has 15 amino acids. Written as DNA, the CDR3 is TGTGCCAGCAGCTTAGCGAGGGAGATGAGCACTGAAGCTTTCTTT. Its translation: CASSLAREMSTEAFF.

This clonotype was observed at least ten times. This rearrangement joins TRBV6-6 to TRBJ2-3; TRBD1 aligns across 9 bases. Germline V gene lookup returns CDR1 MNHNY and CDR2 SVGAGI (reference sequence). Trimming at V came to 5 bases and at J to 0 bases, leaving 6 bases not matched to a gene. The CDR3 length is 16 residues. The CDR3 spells CASSADRGMSTDTQYF. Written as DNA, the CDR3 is TGTGCCAGCAGTGCGGACAGGGGAATGAGCACAGATACGCAGTATTTT.

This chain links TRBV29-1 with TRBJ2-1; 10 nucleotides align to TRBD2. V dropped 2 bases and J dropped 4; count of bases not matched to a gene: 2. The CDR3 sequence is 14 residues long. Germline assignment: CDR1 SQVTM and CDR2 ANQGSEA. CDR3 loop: CSVETSGVYNEQFF. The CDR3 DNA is TGCAGCGTTGAAACTAGCGGGGTATACAATGAGCAGTTCTTC.

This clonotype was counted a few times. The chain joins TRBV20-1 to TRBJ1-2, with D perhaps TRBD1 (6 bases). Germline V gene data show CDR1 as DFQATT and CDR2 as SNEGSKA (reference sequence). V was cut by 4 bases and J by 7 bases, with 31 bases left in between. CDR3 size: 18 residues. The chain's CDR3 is CSAKGGTQDTNSLAGYTF. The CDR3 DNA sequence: TGCAGTGCTAAGGGGGGAACCCAGGACACTAACTCTCTAGCTGGCTACACCTTC.

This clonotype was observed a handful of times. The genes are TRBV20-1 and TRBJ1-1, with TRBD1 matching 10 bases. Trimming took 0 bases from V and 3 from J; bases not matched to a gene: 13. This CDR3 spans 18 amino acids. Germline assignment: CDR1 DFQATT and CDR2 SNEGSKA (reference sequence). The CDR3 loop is CSARDLRTGGTGDTEAFF. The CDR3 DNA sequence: TGCAGTGCTAGAGATCTTCGAACTGGTGGGACAGGGGACACTGAAGCTTTCTTT.

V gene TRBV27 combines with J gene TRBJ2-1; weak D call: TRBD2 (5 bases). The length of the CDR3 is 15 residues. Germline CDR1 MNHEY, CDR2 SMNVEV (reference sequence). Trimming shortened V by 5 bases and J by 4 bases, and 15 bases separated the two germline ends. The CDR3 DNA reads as TGTGCCAGCAGTCCTGGCGGGCTTTGGTACAATGAGCAGTTCTTC. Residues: CASSPGGLWYNEQFF.

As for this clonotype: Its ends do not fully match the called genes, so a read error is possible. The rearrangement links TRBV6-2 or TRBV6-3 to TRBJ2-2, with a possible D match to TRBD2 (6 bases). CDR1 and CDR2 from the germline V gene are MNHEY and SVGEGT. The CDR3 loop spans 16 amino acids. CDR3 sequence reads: CASSPHLATNTGERFF. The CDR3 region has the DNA TGTGCCAGCAGCCCACACCTAGCGACGAACACCGGGGAGCGGTTTTTT.

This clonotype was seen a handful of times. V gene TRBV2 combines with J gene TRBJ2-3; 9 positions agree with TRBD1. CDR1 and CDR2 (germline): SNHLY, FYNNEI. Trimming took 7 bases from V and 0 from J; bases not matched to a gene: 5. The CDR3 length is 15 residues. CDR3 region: CASTWTGASTDTQYF. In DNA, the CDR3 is TGTGCCAGCACTTGGACAGGGGCCAGCACAGATACGCAGTATTTT.

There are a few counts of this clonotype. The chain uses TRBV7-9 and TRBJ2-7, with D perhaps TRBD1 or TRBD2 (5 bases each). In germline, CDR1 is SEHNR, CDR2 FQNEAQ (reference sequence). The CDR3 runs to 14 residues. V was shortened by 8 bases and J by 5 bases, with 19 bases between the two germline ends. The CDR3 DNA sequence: TGTGCCAGCGGAACCGGGGCCACCTTCAACGAGCAGTACTTC. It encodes CASGTGATFNEQYF.